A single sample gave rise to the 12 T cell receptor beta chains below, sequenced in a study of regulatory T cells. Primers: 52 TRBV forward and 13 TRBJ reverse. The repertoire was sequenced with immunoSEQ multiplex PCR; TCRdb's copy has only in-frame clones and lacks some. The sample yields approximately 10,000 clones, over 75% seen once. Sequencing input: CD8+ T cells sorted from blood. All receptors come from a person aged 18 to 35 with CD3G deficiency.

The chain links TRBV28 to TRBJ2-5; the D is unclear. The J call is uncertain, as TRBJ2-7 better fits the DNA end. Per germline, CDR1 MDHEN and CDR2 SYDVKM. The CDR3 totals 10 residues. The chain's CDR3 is CASGTYEQYF. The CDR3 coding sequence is TGTGCCAGCGGAACCTACGAGCAGTACTTC.

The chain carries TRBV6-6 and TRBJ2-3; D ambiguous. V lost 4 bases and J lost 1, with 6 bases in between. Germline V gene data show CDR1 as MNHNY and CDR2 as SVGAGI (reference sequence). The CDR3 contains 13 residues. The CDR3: CASSSSRTDTQYF. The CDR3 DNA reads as TGTGCCAGCAGTTCCTCTCGCACAGATACGCAGTATTTT.

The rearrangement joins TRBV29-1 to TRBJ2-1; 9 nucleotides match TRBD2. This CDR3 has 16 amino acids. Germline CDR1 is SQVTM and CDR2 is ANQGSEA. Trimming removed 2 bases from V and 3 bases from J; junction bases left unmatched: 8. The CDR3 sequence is CSVETSGPLRYNEQFF. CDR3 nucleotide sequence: TGCAGCGTTGAAACTAGCGGGCCTCTACGCTACAATGAGCAGTTCTTC.

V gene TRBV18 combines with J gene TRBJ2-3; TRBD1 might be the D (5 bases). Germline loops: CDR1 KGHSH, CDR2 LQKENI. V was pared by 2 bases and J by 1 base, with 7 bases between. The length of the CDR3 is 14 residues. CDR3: CASSPWGRTDTQYF. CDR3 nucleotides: TGTGCCAGCTCACCATGGGGCCGCACAGATACGCAGTATTTT.

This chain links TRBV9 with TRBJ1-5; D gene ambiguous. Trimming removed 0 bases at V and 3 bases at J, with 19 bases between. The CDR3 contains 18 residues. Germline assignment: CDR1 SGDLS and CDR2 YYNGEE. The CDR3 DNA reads TGTGCCAGCAGCGTAGTGGCTTGGTGGGGTTTATTCAATCAGCCCCAGCATTTT. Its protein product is CASSVVAWWGLFNQPQHF. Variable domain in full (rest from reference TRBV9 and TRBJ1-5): DSGVTQTPKHLITATGQRVTLRCSPRSGDLSVYWYQQSLDQGLQFLIQYYNGEERAKGNILERFSAQQFPDLHSELNLSSLELGDSALYFCASSVVAWWGLFNQPQHFGDGTRLSIL.

The CDR3 region is CASSQDEGVNEQFF. Written as DNA, the CDR3 is TGCGCCAGCAGCCAAGATGAGGGGGTGAATGAGCAGTTCTTC. This chain uses TRBV4-1 with TRBJ2-1; perhaps TRBD1 as D (6 bases). Trimming took off 0 bases at V and 7 bases at J, with 10 bases between the two ends. The V gene's germline CDR1 is MGHRA and CDR2 YSYEKL. This CDR3 region has 14 residues.

In DNA, the CDR3 is TGTGCCAGCAGCTTAGGAGCTTCTGGGGCCAACGTCCTGACTTTC. Amino acids: CASSLGASGANVLTF. J is TRBJ2-6 and V is TRBV7-9; no clear D. V lost 1 base and J lost 1, with 5 bases in between. Per germline, CDR1 SEHNR and CDR2 FQNEAQ (reference sequence). The CDR3 consists of 15 residues. The variable domain in full, with the rest retrieved from reference TRBV7-9 and TRBJ2-6, is DTGVSQNPRHKITKRGQNVTFRCDPISEHNRLYWYRQTLGQGPEFLTYFQNEAQLEKSRLLSDRFSAERPKGSFSTLEIQRTEQGDSAMYLCASSLGASGANVLTFGAGSRLTVL.

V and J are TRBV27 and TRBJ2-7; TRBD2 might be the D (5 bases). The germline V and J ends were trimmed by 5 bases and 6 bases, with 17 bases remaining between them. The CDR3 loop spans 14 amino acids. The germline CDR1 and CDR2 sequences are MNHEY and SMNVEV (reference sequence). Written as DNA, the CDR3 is TGTGCCAGCAGTCCCGGGGTGGGATTTGGCGAGCAGTACTTC. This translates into CASSPGVGFGEQYF.

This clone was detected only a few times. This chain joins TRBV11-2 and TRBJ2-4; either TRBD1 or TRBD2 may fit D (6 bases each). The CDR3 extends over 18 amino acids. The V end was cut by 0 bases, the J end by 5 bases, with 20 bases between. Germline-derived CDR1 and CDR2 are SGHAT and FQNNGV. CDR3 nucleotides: TGTGCCAGCAGCTTAGATTTAGGTGGGGGGCGGCCCCAAAACATTCAGTACTTC. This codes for CASSLDLGGGRPQNIQYF.

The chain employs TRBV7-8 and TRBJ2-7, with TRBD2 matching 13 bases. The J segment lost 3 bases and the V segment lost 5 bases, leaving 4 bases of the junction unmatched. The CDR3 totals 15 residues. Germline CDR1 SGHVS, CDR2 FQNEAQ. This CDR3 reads CASSPGTSGNYEQYF. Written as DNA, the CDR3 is TGTGCCAGCAGCCCCGGGACTAGCGGGAACTACGAGCAGTACTTC.

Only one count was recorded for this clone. CDR3 sequence: CASSLHQGLSYEQYF. CDR3 DNA: TGTGCCAGCAGCTTACACCAGGGGCTTTCCTACGAGCAGTACTTC. The chain employs TRBV7-8 and TRBJ2-7, with D possibly matching TRBD1 (6 bases). In germline, CDR1 is SGHVS, CDR2 FQNEAQ. The CDR3 spans 15 residues. The ends were cut back, 2 bases at V and 1 base at J, with 12 bases in the middle.

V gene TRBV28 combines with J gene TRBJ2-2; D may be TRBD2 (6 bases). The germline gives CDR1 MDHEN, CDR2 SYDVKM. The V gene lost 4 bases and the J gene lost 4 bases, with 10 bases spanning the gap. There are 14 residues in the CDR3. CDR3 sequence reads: CASSSWGLTGELFF. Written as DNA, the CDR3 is TGTGCCAGCAGTTCGTGGGGACTCACCGGGGAGCTGTTTTTT.